A single sample gave rise to the 5 T cell receptor beta chains below, sequenced in a study of cytomegalovirus exposure and HLA in healthy donors. Use of 60 Vbeta and 13 Jbeta primers characterized the PCR. Profiled with immunoSEQ multiplex PCR; TCRdb holds only in-frame clones, not every one. The data hold about 120,000 clones, with approximately 78% observed a single time. Sequenced material: PBMCs. These receptors all come from a man aged 35-49 years in good health and CMV-seronegative.

This sequence joins TRBV27 and TRBJ2-7; maybe TRBD2 (6 bases). Germline loops: CDR1 MNHEY, CDR2 SMNVEV (reference sequence). Between the trimmed V and J ends, which lost 7 bases and 3 bases, there was a span of 25 bases. The CDR3 consists of 17 residues. The CDR3 coding sequence is TGTGCCAGCACTCCCTCCGGGAGTCCCCGCAGCTACTACGAGCAGTACTTC. Translating gives CASTPSGSPRSYYEQYF.

The gene calls are TRBV2 and TRBJ1-3; D remains unclear. CDR3 length equals 15 residues. V was shortened by 1 base and J by 9 bases, with 16 bases between the two germline ends. Germline assignment: CDR1 SNHLY and CDR2 FYNNEI. CDR3 sequence reads: CASSEVWTLGGTIYF. In DNA form, the CDR3 reads TGTGCCAGCAGTGAAGTTTGGACTCTCGGTGGCACCATATATTTT.

This clone was detected only a few times. The V call is TRBV30, the J call TRBJ1-4; the D gene is possibly TRBD1 (5 bases). V was trimmed by 4 bases and J by 4 bases, leaving 19 bases between them. Per germline, CDR1 GTSNPN and CDR2 SVGIG (reference sequence). The CDR3 contains 16 residues. The CDR3 DNA sequence: TGTGCCTGGAACAAAATGGAAAGGGGCGATAATGAAAAACTGTTTTTT. Translation gives CAWNKMERGDNEKLFF.

This sequence joins TRBV5-1 and TRBJ1-1, with D possibly TRBD1 on 6 matching bases. This CDR3 has 14 amino acids. With 5 bases removed from V and 2 bases from J, the gap between germline ends came to 13 bases. CDR1 is SGHRS, CDR2 YFSETQ, per germline. CDR3 protein: CASRPSQGNTEAFF. The CDR3 DNA is TGCGCCAGCAGACCCTCACAGGGTAACACTGAAGCTTTCTTT.

Here the CDR3 reads CASSARDSPTGELFF. The DNA for the CDR3 is TGTGCCAGCAGCGCCCGGGACAGTCCCACCGGGGAGCTGTTTTTT. This sequence joins TRBV5-4 and TRBJ2-2, with TRBD1 identical over 7 bases. The J segment lost 4 bases and the V segment lost 4 bases, leaving 7 bases of the junction unmatched. CDR3 length: 15 amino acids. Germline CDR1 and CDR2: SGHNT and YYREEE (reference sequence).